The present T cell receptor beta chain was sequenced within a study of blood T cell repertoires in COVID-19. Study-level background: COVID-19 samples collected from the United States, Italy and Spain covered acute and convalescent phases. PBMCs, B-cell-depleted T cells, or T cells provided the cDNA or gDNA that made up the material.

CDR1 MDHEN and CDR2 SYDVKM come from the germline V gene. The CDR3 has 14 residues. V lost 6 bases to trimming and J lost 4 bases; unmatched junction nucleotides: 3. Original analysis: Estimated nucleated cell counts came from reference gene primer amplification. The assay was immunoSEQ multiplex PCR, and TCRdb's table has in-frame clones only and misses some. That table supplies the V and J calls and clone size; D and trimming were determined from the DNA. The repertoire holds 200,000 to 300,000 clones, with around 88% as singletons. Cohort placement rested on clinical history that participants reported themselves.

The chain joins TRBV28 to TRBJ2-5; the match to TRBD2 covers 12 bases. Sequenced material: PBMCs or T cells enriched from blood (not recorded which). This clonotype originated in a woman in her twenties or thirties who had recovered from COVID-19. The CDR3 nucleotides read TGTGCCAGCAGACCGGGACTAGCGGGAGAGACCCAGTACTTC. This translates into CASRPGLAGETQYF. Full variable domain (missing parts from reference TRBV28 and TRBJ2-5): DVKVTQSSRYLVKRTGEKVFLECVQDMDHENMFWYRQDPGLGLRLIYFSYDVKMKEKGDIPEGYSVSREKKERFSLILESASTNQTSMYLCASRPGLAGETQYFGPGTRLLVL.